This TCR beta chain comes out of a study of technical replicates of blood from a few donors. V was clipped by 1 base and J by 0 bases, with 8 bases between them. CDR3 length equals 15 residues. Germline V lookup: CDR1 SGHRS, CDR2 YFSETQ. The repertoire was sequenced with immunoSEQ multiplex PCR; TCRdb's copy has only in-frame clones and lacks some. This sample yields about 90,000 clones, of which just under 95% are seen a single time; 0.2% to 0.3% belongs to the top ten. Sample: T cells isolated from PBMCs. The chain combines TRBV5-1 with TRBJ2-1, with a possible D match to TRBD2 (5 bases). This sequence was found in a human donor in good health. This CDR3 is CASSLKGGSYNEQFF. Written as DNA, the CDR3 is TGCGCCAGCAGCTTGAAAGGAGGCTCCTACAATGAGCAGTTCTTC.